Each of the 29 T cell receptor beta chains below was sequenced from the same sample in a study of T cells in Graves' hyperthyroidism and ophthalmopathy. The investigators amplified TCR beta CDR3 regions from RNA transcripts. Primed by the HTBI set, a first-round RT-PCR was run on the TCR CDR3. Using its own MiXCR run on the multiplex PCR reads, TCRdb lists one record per CDR3 protein. Here the sample spans fewer than 600,000 distinct CDR3 sequences, 14% being singletons. Material: blood. All receptors derive from a woman younger than 30 with Graves' hyperthyroidism.

This clonotype showed up just a few times. The chain couples TRBV9 to TRBJ2-2; weak D call: TRBD2 (6 bases). The germline gives CDR1 SGDLS, CDR2 YYNGEE. V was pared by 0 bases and J by 6 bases, with 18 bases between. There are 17 residues in the CDR3. The CDR3 loop is CASSVALGGGEAGELFF. The CDR3 DNA follows: TGTGCCAGCAGCGTAGCTCTCGGGGGTGGGGAGGCCGGGGAGCTGTTTTTT.

The V call is TRBV5-1, the J call TRBJ1-6, with D possibly TRBD1 on 6 matching bases. There are 17 residues in the CDR3. Trimming took off 4 bases at V and 0 bases at J, with 14 bases between the two ends. Germline V gives CDR1 SGHRS, CDR2 YFSETQ. The CDR3 bases are TGCGCCAGCAGCCCGCGGACAGTCGTCTCCTATAATTCACCCCTCCACTTT. Translated: CASSPRTVVSYNSPLHF.

The chain links TRBV12-5 to TRBJ2-1; D ambiguous. The CDR3 runs to 14 residues. Trimming pared 1 base from V and 8 bases from J, leaving 12 bases between. Looked up from germline, CDR1 is LGHNT and CDR2 is FRNRAP. The CDR3 is CASGLARLWDEQFF. CDR3 coding DNA: TGTGCTAGTGGTTTGGCCCGACTGTGGGATGAGCAGTTCTTC. Full variable domain (missing parts from reference TRBV12-5 and TRBJ2-1): DARVTQTPRHKVTEMGQEVTMRCQPILGHNTVFWYRQTMMQGLELLAYFRNRAPLDDSGMPKDRFSAEMPDATLATLKIQPSEPRDSAVYFCASGLARLWDEQFFGPGTRLTVL.

This clonotype was seen many times. The chain couples TRBV11-3 to TRBJ2-5; D not resolved. V was clipped by 5 bases and J by 1 base, with 5 bases between them. Germline CDR1 reads SGHNT; CDR2 reads YENEEA. This CDR3 spans 12 amino acids. CDR3 bases: TGTGCCAGCAGCGAGACCCAAGAGACCCAGTACTTC. Protein: CASSETQETQYF.

Many counts were recorded for this clonotype. The chain uses TRBV18 and TRBJ1-1, with unresolved D. The V end lost 3 bases, the J end lost 2 bases, and 13 bases lay between the germline ends. The CDR3 totals 15 residues. Germline CDR1 reads KGHSH; CDR2 reads LQKENI. CDR3 nucleotide sequence: TGTGCCAGCTCACCCCCGACACGGCCAAACACTGAAGCTTTCTTT. This encodes CASSPPTRPNTEAFF.

In this sample, this clonotype turned up a few times. CDR3 nucleotide sequence: TGTGCCAGTTCGGACAGGGAGGGGGGTCAGCCCCAGCATTTT. Its protein product is CASSDREGGQPQHF. This chain links TRBV6-1 with TRBJ1-5, with TRBD1 matching over 8 bases. The CDR3 runs to 14 residues. CDR1 MNHNS and CDR2 SASEGT come from the germline V gene. With V trimmed by 9 bases and J by 6 bases, 10 bases remained unmatched.

V usage is TRBV5-6 and J usage is TRBJ2-5, with D perhaps TRBD1 (6 bases). The germline V gene encodes CDR1 SGHDT and CDR2 YYEEEE. V lost 3 bases and J 3 bases, leaving 15 bases between the germline ends. The CDR3 length is 15 residues. As DNA, the CDR3 is TGTGCCAGCAGCTGGCTTGACAGGCCCGAAGAGACCCAGTACTTC. Its translation is CASSWLDRPEETQYF.

This clonotype was counted ten times or more. The V call is TRBV18, the J call TRBJ1-1; no definite D call. From germline, CDR1 is KGHSH and CDR2 LQKENI. The CDR3 is 14 residues long. V was trimmed by 0 bases and J by 3 bases, leaving 8 bases between them. CDR3: CASSPPSVDTEAFF. In DNA form, the CDR3 reads TGTGCCAGCTCACCACCCTCGGTAGACACTGAAGCTTTCTTT.

This clonotype was counted ten times or more. The rearrangement joins TRBV15 to TRBJ2-3, with D unresolved. V lost 3 bases and J 1 base, leaving 23 bases between the germline ends. The germline gives CDR1 LNHNV, CDR2 YYDKDF (reference sequence). The CDR3 is 19 amino acids. This CDR3 reads CATSRKTANAQYGTDTQYF. For the CDR3, the DNA is TGTGCCACCAGCAGGAAAACAGCGAACGCCCAATACGGCACAGATACGCAGTATTTT.

The rearrangement uses TRBV12-3 or TRBV12-4 and TRBJ2-3; 10 nucleotides line up with TRBD1. The CDR3 is made up of 15 amino acids. Trimming removed 8 bases from V and 4 bases from J; junction bases left unmatched: 9. The CDR3 is CASLFRTGGADTQYF. The DNA for the CDR3 is TGTGCCAGCCTTTTCAGGACAGGGGGTGCAGATACGCAGTATTTT.

A few counts support this clonotype. This could be a read error, since a much larger clone is one nucleotide away. V is TRBV11-2 and J is TRBJ1-2; D gene uncertain. Looked up from germline, CDR1 is SGHAT and CDR2 is FQNNGV. The CDR3 runs 14 residues. The CDR3 protein is CASSIEGVGYGYTF. CDR3 nucleotides: TGTGCCAGCAGCATAGAGGGAGTCGGCTATGGCTACACCTTC.

The CDR3 is CASSPAGTANYGYTF. DNA of the CDR3: TGTGCCAGCAGCCCGGCCGGGACAGCCAACTATGGCTACACCTTC. The genes are TRBV5-6 and TRBJ1-2; 7 nucleotides match TRBD1. J lost 2 bases, V lost 4 bases, and 8 bases had no gene match. Germline V lookup: CDR1 SGHDT, CDR2 YYEEEE. The CDR3 totals 15 residues. Variable domain in full (rest from reference TRBV5-6 and TRBJ1-2): DAGVTQSPTHLIKTRGQQVTLRCSPKSGHDTVSWYQQALGQGPQFIFQYYEEEERQRGNFPDRFSGHQFPNYSSELNVNALLLGDSALYLCASSPAGTANYGYTFGSGTRLTVV.

This clonotype was seen a single time. The V gene is TRBV28, the J gene TRBJ1-1; D is ambiguous. Germline CDR1 reads MDHEN; CDR2 reads SYDVKM. The CDR3 is 14 residues long. The V end was cut by 6 bases, the J end by 0 bases, with 11 bases between. The CDR3 DNA follows: TGTGCCAGCAGGGCTCGCCCATTGAACACTGAAGCTTTCTTT. Its translation is CASRARPLNTEAFF.

This clonotype was seen only a few times. The gene calls are TRBV4-1 and TRBJ2-3; 7 positions agree with TRBD2. Germline V gene sequence: CDR1 MGHRA, CDR2 YSYEKL. V lost 2 bases and J lost 1; bases outside the gene matches: 6. The CDR3 is made up of 16 amino acids. CDR3 amino acids: CASSQRGLAGTDTQYF. The DNA of the CDR3 is TGCGCCAGCAGCCAAAGGGGCCTAGCGGGCACAGATACGCAGTATTTT.

The J gene is TRBJ2-2, the V gene TRBV10-3; no clear D. CDR1 is ENHRY and CDR2 is SYGVKD in the germline V gene. With 10 bases removed from V and 6 bases from J, the gap between germline ends came to 18 bases. CDR3 length equals 14 residues. The CDR3 loop is CATDQSREAGELFF. The CDR3 nucleotides are TGTGCCACCGACCAAAGCCGAGAGGCCGGGGAGCTGTTTTTT.

This clonotype was counted ten times or more. The chain has TRBV12-3 or TRBV12-4 and TRBJ1-3; 12 bases fit TRBD1. Losses at the gene ends were 5 bases for V and 0 bases for J; bases not matched to a gene: 5. CDR3 length: 17 residues. The CDR3 protein is CASSGTGGLYSGNTIYF. The CDR3 DNA follows: TGTGCCAGCAGTGGGACAGGGGGCCTTTACTCTGGAAACACCATATATTTT.

Ten or more counts support this clonotype. This chain's CDR3 is CASSLPASGNYEQYF. The CDR3, as DNA: TGTGCCAGCAGTCTCCCGGCTAGCGGGAACTACGAGCAGTACTTC. V is TRBV12-3 or TRBV12-4 and J is TRBJ2-7; 9 bases map to TRBD2. This CDR3 spans 15 amino acids. J was trimmed by 3 bases and V by 5 bases; bases with no gene match: 8.

This clonotype came up many times. V is TRBV7-9 and J is TRBJ2-1, with D perhaps TRBD1 or TRBD2 (5 bases each). This CDR3 region has 15 residues. The V end lost 3 bases, the J end lost 7 bases, and 16 bases lay between the germline ends. CDR1 and CDR2 (germline): SEHNR, FQNEAQ (reference sequence). This chain's CDR3 is CASSFQLRGRNEQFF. The CDR3 nucleotides are TGTGCCAGCAGCTTCCAACTCCGGGGCAGAAATGAGCAGTTCTTC.

J is TRBJ2-2 and V is TRBV4-1; TRBD2 might be the D (6 bases). V dropped 0 bases and J dropped 8 bases, with 13 bases sitting between them. Germline V CDR1 and CDR2: MGHRA, YSYEKL. This CDR3 is 15 amino acids long. CDR3 in DNA: TGCGCCAGCAGCCAAGATGGAACTAGCAGGGGGGAGCTGTTTTTT. Encoded protein: CASSQDGTSRGELFF.

The chain couples TRBV5-1 to TRBJ2-4; tentatively, D is TRBD2 (7 bases). Germline CDR1 and CDR2: SGHRS and YFSETQ. The CDR3 runs 18 residues. The V end lost 2 bases, the J end lost 0 bases, and 18 bases lay between the germline ends. DNA of the CDR3: TGCGCCAGCAGCTTCAGGGGCGGGAGTCCTCCAGCCAAAAACATTCAGTACTTC. This translates into CASSFRGGSPPAKNIQYF.

The V and J genes are TRBV5-1 and TRBJ1-2; tentatively, D is TRBD1 (5 bases). V lost 8 bases and J lost 7, with 24 bases in between. Looked up from germline, CDR1 is SGHRS and CDR2 is YFSETQ. This CDR3 is 15 amino acids long. The CDR3 loop reads CASSRRQGSVSGYTF. The CDR3 nucleotides read TGCGCCAGTTCCAGGCGTCAGGGCTCCGTGTCTGGCTACACCTTC.

This clonotype was seen many times. The rearrangement uses TRBV11-1 and TRBJ2-1; 11 nucleotides agree with TRBD2. With V trimmed by 8 bases and J by 3 bases, 6 bases remained unmatched. Germline CDR1 is SGHAT and CDR2 is FQDESV (reference sequence). CDR3 length: 15 amino acids. The CDR3 here is CASGSGRAGYNEQFF. As DNA, the CDR3 is TGTGCCAGCGGTAGCGGGAGGGCTGGCTACAATGAGCAGTTCTTC.

This clonotype was counted at least ten times. The chain has TRBV13 and TRBJ2-1; 9 bases map to TRBD2. The CDR3 runs to 16 residues. Trimming cost V 5 bases and J 8 bases; bases outside gene matches: 13. Per the germline V gene, CDR1 is PRHDT and CDR2 is FYEKMQ (reference sequence). The DNA of the CDR3 is TGTGCCAGCAGCCAGGGACTAGCAGGGAACTTCGATGAGCAGTTCTTC. It specifies CASSQGLAGNFDEQFF.

This clonotype was counted a few times. The chain combines TRBV20-1 with TRBJ2-3; 7 positions match TRBD2. Germline V gives CDR1 DFQATT, CDR2 SNEGSKA (reference sequence). Losses at the gene ends were 3 bases for V and 0 bases for J; bases not matched to a gene: 9. The CDR3 loop spans 16 amino acids. The CDR3 DNA sequence: TGCAGTGCTAGTGGGAGGGACGGGAGGAGCACAGATACGCAGTATTTT. As protein: CSASGRDGRSTDTQYF.

Many counts were recorded for this clonotype. The chain joins TRBV3-1 to TRBJ1-2, with TRBD1 matching 7 bases. With 1 base clipped from V and 4 bases from J, the junction kept 6 bases outside the gene matches. CDR3 length: 15 amino acids. Per germline, CDR1 LGHDT and CDR2 YNNKEL (reference sequence). The CDR3 nucleotides are TGTGCCAGCAGCCAAGGGCAGGGGGTTCCCTATGGCTACACCTTC. It specifies CASSQGQGVPYGYTF.

This clonotype was counted many times. The V call is TRBV20-1, the J call TRBJ2-1, with 11 bases aligning to TRBD1. CDR1 and CDR2 (germline): DFQATT, SNEGSKA (reference sequence). This CDR3 is 14 amino acids long. V was clipped by 2 bases and J by 9 bases; unmatched bases: 6. This chain's CDR3 is CSARSGTGGGEQFF. CDR3 DNA sequence: TGCAGTGCTAGATCCGGGACAGGGGGGGGTGAGCAGTTCTTC.

This clonotype was picked up many times. This rearrangement joins TRBV11-3 to TRBJ2-5, with 11 nucleotides matching TRBD1. Germline V gene sequence: CDR1 SGHNT, CDR2 YENEEA. V shed 2 bases, J shed 4 bases, and the junction held 12 bases outside the gene matches. The CDR3 has 18 amino acids. CDR3 residues: CASSLTPMDRGLGETQYF. The DNA for the CDR3 is TGTGCCAGCAGCTTAACCCCAATGGACAGGGGGCTAGGAGAGACCCAGTACTTC.

Ten or more counts support this clonotype. This chain joins TRBV28 and TRBJ1-1; D might be TRBD1 (6 bases). The CDR3 contains 14 residues. The V and J ends lost 8 bases and 5 bases respectively, with 18 bases between them. CDR1 MDHEN and CDR2 SYDVKM come from the germline V gene. DNA of the CDR3: TGTGCCAGCCTTCGAGGGGGGGTAGGGACTGAAGCTTTCTTT. It yields the protein CASLRGGVGTEAFF. Variable domain in full (rest from reference TRBV28 and TRBJ1-1): DVKVTQSSRYLVKRTGEKVFLECVQDMDHENMFWYRQDPGLGLRLIYFSYDVKMKEKGDIPEGYSVSREKKERFSLILESASTNQTSMYLCASLRGGVGTEAFFGQGTRLTVV.

This clonotype was observed at least ten times. V is TRBV7-9 and J is TRBJ2-1; 7 bases map to TRBD2. CDR3 length: 14 residues. V shed 2 bases, J shed 8 bases, and the junction held 6 bases outside the gene matches. Germline-derived CDR1 and CDR2 are SEHNR and FQNEAQ (reference sequence). The CDR3 protein is CASSLLQREDEQFF. The CDR3 coding sequence is TGTGCCAGCAGCTTACTCCAGCGGGAAGATGAGCAGTTCTTC.